The source of this T cell receptor beta chain is a study of OX40 agonist ivuxolimab in advanced cancers. The wider study: Partial responses were achieved by three patients, of whom one had hepatocellular carcinoma and two had cutaneous melanoma. Study conclusions and caveats: Expanded clones belonging to CD8+ T cells outnumbered, on average, those of CD4+.

The assay was immunoSEQ multiplex PCR, and TCRdb's table has in-frame clones only and misses some. The sample lists about 38,000 clones, around four fifths occurring once. There are 15 residues in the CDR3. Germline values: CDR1 LNHNV, CDR2 YYDKDF (reference sequence). Autoimmune disease history or systemic immunosuppression led to patients being barred. A single count supports this clone. The antigen is unknown. The origin of this receptor is an adult with an advanced solid tumor such as melanoma, head and neck, liver or kidney cancer. This specimen consisted of CD4+ or CD8+ T cells sorted from blood, obtained in a trial of the OX40 agonist ivuxolimab. This chain connects TRBV15 to TRBJ2-5; 11 bases map to TRBD1. The end of the DNA fits TRBJ2-7 better, so the J call may be wrong. Here the CDR3 reads CATSGQGAYVDEQYF. The CDR3, as DNA: TGTGCCACCAGCGGACAGGGGGCTTATGTGGACGAGCAGTACTTC.